The text below deals with one T cell receptor (beta chain). The authors' processing: How many nucleated cells were present was estimated from reference gene primer amplification. Assay used: immunoSEQ multiplex PCR; TCRdb lists only in-frame clones, some missing. That table is the source of V, J and clone size, and D and trimming were worked out from the DNA. The table shows 65,000 to 95,000 clones, with 89% occurring only once. The data originate from a study of blood T cell repertoires in COVID-19. Overall study: Whether acute or convalescent, the COVID-19 samples came from the United States, Italy and Spain. Sources were T cells, B-cell-depleted T cells, or PBMCs; the material itself was cDNA or gDNA.

The sequenced sample was peripheral blood. This clonotype originated in a man aged 65 to 85 with active or convalescent COVID-19.

The CDR3 spells CASSPTGTGAGANVLTF. The CDR3 DNA sequence: TGTGCCAGCTCACCGACAGGGACAGGGGCTGGGGCCAACGTCCTGACTTTC. The V and J genes are TRBV18 and TRBJ2-6, with 10 bases matching TRBD1. This CDR3 is built from 17 residues. V gave up 3 bases and J gave up 2 bases; unmatched junction bases: 4. Germline V gene data show CDR1 as KGHSH and CDR2 as LQKENI.